This T cell receptor beta chain was retrieved from a study of spatial heterogeneity in lung cancer. Across the whole study: An average of more than ten raw reads was observed per unique TCR and UMI combination. General study findings and limits: Ubiquitous expanded tumor TCRs appeared in blood more at resection than follow-up.

The germline V and J ends were trimmed by 3 bases and 3 bases, with 9 bases remaining between them. The CDR3 runs to 13 residues. Germline values: CDR1 MNHEY, CDR2 SMNVEV (reference sequence). This clonotype was found a few times. Its antigen is as yet unknown. Time point specified: sample taken at primary tumor resection. Extraction of whole RNA from tumor, nontumor lung or frozen PBMC preceded unsorted sequencing. Samples were obtained from 70 or so donors, all untreated early-stage non-small cell lung cancer patients. A distinct unique molecular identifier was carried by each TCR cDNA molecule. TCRdb re-derived calls from the 5' RACE reads in MiXCR, one entry per CDR3 protein. This table has 80,000 to 95,000 distinct CDR3 sequences, 7.5% to 10% appearing once.

The sequence was collected from a male donor with early-stage non-small cell lung cancer. The rearrangement joins TRBV27 to TRBJ2-7; D might be TRBD1 or TRBD2, each matching 5 bases. Sequenced here: PBMCs, sampled at surgery. The CDR3, as DNA: TGTGCCAGCAGTTTGGGGGAGCTCTACGAGCAGTACTTC. Residues: CASSLGELYEQYF.